This T cell receptor beta chain appears in the sequencing data of a study of CD8+ T cells in alopecia areata. Study details: Tofacitinib administration persisted for 6 to 18 months, succeeded by 6 months off drug. General observations from the study: Sequence data from scalp samples additionally include resident alphabeta T cells of normal skin.

Samples from alopecia areata patients were lesional scalp punch biopsies and peripheral blood. To note about this clone: Its antigen is still unknown.

The CDR3 sequence is 15 residues long. V trimming: 6 bases; J trimming: 3 bases; junction bases outside the gene matches: 8. Germline assignment: CDR1 SGHVS and CDR2 FNYEAQ. TCR sequencing used cDNA made by reverse transcription of extracted RNA. TCRdb keeps only in-frame clones here, not all; method: immunoSEQ multiplex PCR. This table holds more than 110,000 clones, roughly 61% found once. The sequence was obtained from a human donor with alopecia areata. The material sequenced was CD4+ T cells sorted from blood, taken at week 0. This chain links TRBV7-6 with TRBJ1-1, with 9 bases matching TRBD1. CDR3 region: CASRGQGGLHTEAFF. CDR3 bases: TGTGCCAGCAGGGGACAGGGAGGGTTGCACACTGAAGCTTTCTTT. Looking up the rest from reference TRBV7-6 and TRBJ1-1 gives the full variable domain: GAGVSQSPRYKVTKRGQDVALRCDPISGHVSLYWYRQALGQGPEFLTYFNYEAQQDKSGLPNDRFSAERPEGSISTLTIQRTEQRDSAMYRCASRGQGGLHTEAFFGQGTRLTVV.